This TCR beta chain is from a study of cytomegalovirus exposure and HLA in healthy donors. PCR used 60 Vbeta primers and 13 Jbeta primers. Here immunoSEQ multiplex PCR was the method, and the copy in TCRdb shows in-frame clones only, minus some. This sample has about 200,000 clones, with 75% to 90% found just once. The CDR3 is made up of 17 amino acids. J was trimmed by 4 bases and V by 6 bases; bases with no gene match: 16. In germline, CDR1 is SGHAT, CDR2 FQNNGV. The chain uses TRBV11-2 and TRBJ2-7; the match to TRBD2 covers 9 bases. The sequenced material came from PBMCs. This sequence originates from a woman in her twenties or thirties in good health and CMV-seronegative. This chain's CDR3 is CASRSPVRGGGAYEQYF. CDR3 bases: TGTGCCAGCAGATCCCCGGTTAGGGGCGGGGGGGCTTACGAGCAGTACTTC.